This paragraph covers one TCR beta chain sequence. Its antigen is unidentified. Scientists ran DNA taken from cultured CD4+ T cells through the Oncomine TCR Beta short-read assay for sequencing. TCRdb redid the calling of the PCR reads with MiXCR, one entry per CDR3 protein. The repertoire consists of approximately 19,000 distinct CDR3 sequences, with 40% to 60% occurring once and the leading ten covering roughly 10%. The treatment denotes: approximately 9-day PBMC culture with coronavirus spike peptide pools or control peptides (ViraFEST assay). After expanding antigen-specific T cells with peptide pools, ViraFEST sequenced their TCRs. The data are from a study of vaccination and CD4 T cells after COVID-19. In the study overall: Post-vaccination specimens were collected at a median of roughly 68 days following dose two (range 14 to 241). Notes on the study in general: Spike mono-reactivity held for 304 of 307 vaccine-specific clones in convalescent patients.

CDR3 length equals 15 residues. Germline CDR1 is SGHTA and CDR2 is FQGTGA. With V trimmed by 1 base and J by 10 bases, 7 bases remained unmatched. Sequenced here: CD4+ T cells from blood, cultured in vitro, sampled before SARS-CoV-2 vaccination. V usage is TRBV7-3 and J usage is TRBJ2-3; 11 bases are shared with TRBD2. This receptor was identified in a human donor who had recovered from COVID-19. CDR3 in amino acids: CASSLMASGRIPQYF. CDR3 nucleotides: TGTGCCAGCAGCTTAATGGCTAGCGGGAGGATTCCGCAGTATTTT.